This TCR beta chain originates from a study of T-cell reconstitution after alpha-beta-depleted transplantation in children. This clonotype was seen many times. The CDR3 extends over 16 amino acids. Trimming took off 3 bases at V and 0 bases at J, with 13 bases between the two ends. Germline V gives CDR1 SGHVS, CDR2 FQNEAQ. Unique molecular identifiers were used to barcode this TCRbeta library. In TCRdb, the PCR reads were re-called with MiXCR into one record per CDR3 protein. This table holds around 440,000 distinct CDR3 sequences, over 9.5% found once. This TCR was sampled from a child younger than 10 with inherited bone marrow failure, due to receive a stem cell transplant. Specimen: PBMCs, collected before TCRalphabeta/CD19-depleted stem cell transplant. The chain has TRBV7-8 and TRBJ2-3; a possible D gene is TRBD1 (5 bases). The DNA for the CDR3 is TGTGCCAGCAGCTTGATACAGGTCTCTAGCACAGATACGCAGTATTTT. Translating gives CASSLIQVSSTDTQYF.